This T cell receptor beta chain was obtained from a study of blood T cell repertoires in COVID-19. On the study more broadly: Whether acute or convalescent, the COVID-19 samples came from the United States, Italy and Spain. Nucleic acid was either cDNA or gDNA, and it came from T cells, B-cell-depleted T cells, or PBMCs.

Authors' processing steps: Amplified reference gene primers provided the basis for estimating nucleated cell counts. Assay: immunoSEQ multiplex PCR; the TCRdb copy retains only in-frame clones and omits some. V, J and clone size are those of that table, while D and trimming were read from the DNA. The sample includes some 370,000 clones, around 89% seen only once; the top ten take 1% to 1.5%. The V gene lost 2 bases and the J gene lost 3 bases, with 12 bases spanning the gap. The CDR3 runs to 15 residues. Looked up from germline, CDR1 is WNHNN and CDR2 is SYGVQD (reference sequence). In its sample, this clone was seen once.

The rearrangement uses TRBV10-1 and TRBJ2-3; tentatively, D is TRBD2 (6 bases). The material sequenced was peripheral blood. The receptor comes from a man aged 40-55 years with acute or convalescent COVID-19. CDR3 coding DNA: TGCGCCAGCAGTGAGGGTCCGGGGGAAACAGATACGCAGTATTTT. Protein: CASSEGPGETDTQYF.